This T cell receptor (beta chain) was identified during a study of blood T cell repertoires in COVID-19. Those who participated ranged in age from about 18 to 95 years and resided in 24 US areas. Two negative PCRs, clearance, or symptom resolution had been documented for recovered Cohort 3 donors. Clones were sequenced by immunoSEQ multiplex PCR, and TCRdb holds only the in-frame ones, with some missing. The repertoire has about 200,000 clones, roughly 82% of them found once; the top ten carry around 11%. The V gene's germline CDR1 is LNHDA and CDR2 SQIVND (reference sequence). J gave up 1 base and V 7 bases, and 5 bases lay outside the gene matches. The CDR3 consists of 14 residues.

The rearrangement links TRBV19 to TRBJ1-2; TRBD1 matches at 8 bases. Sequencing was performed on PBMCs or T cells enriched from blood (not recorded which). This receptor was identified in a man aged 35-49 years who had recovered from COVID-19. In nucleotides, the CDR3 is TGTGCCAGTACGGACAGGGACGATAACTATGGCTACACCTTC. Translating gives CASTDRDDNYGYTF.